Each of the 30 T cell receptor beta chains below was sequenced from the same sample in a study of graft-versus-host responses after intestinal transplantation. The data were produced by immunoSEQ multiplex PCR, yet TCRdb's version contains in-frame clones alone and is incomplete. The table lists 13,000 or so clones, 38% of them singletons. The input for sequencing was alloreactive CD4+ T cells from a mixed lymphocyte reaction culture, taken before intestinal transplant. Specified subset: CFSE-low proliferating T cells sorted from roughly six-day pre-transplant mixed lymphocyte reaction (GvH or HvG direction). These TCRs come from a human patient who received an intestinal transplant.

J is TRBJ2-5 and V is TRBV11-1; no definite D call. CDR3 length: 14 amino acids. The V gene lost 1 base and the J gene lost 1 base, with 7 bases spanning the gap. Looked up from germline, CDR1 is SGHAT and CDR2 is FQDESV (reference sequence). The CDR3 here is CASSLVLGQETQYF. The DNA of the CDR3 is TGTGCCAGCAGCTTAGTTCTCGGCCAAGAGACCCAGTACTTC. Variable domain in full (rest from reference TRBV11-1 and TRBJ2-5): EAEVAQSPRYKITEKSQAVAFWCDPISGHATLYWYRQILGQGPELLVQFQDESVVDDSQLPKDRFSAERLKGVDSTLKIQPAELGDSAMYLCASSLVLGQETQYFGPGTRLLVL.

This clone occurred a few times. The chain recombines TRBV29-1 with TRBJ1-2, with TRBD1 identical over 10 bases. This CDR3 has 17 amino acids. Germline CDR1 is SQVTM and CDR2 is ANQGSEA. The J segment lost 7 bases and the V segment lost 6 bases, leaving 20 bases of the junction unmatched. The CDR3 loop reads CSVVDYRDRGKEGGYTF. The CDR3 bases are TGCAGCGTCGTTGATTATCGGGACAGGGGCAAAGAAGGTGGCTACACCTTC.

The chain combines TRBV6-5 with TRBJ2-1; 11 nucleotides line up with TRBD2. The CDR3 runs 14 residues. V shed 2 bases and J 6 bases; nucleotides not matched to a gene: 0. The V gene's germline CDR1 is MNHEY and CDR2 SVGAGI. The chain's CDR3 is CASSYGLAGNEQFF. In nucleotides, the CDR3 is TGTGCCAGCAGTTACGGACTAGCGGGCAATGAGCAGTTCTTC.

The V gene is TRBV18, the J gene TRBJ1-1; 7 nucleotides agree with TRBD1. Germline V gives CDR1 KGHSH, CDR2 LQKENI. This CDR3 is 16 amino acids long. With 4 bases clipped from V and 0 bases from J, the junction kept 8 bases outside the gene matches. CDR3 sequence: CASSRDSPYVNTEAFF. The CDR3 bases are TGTGCCAGCTCACGGGACAGCCCCTACGTGAACACTGAAGCTTTCTTT.

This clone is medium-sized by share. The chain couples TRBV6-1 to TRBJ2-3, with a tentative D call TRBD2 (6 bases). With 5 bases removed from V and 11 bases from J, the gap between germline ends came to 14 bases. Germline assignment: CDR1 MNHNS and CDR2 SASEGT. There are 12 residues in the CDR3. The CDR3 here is CASSTPGRGQYF. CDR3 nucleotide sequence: TGTGCCAGCAGTACCCCCGGGCGGGGGCAGTATTTT.

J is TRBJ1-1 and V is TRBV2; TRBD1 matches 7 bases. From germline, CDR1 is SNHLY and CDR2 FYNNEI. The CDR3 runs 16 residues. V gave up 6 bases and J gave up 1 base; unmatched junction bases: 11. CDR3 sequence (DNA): TGTGCCAGCAGCGGGGACAGACCGACTTCGAACACTGAAGCTTTCTTT. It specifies CASSGDRPTSNTEAFF.

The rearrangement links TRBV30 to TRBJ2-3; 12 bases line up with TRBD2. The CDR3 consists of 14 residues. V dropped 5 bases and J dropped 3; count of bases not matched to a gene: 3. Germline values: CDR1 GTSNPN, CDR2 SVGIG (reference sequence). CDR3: CAWATSGGTDTQYF. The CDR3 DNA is TGTGCCTGGGCCACTAGCGGGGGGACAGATACGCAGTATTTT. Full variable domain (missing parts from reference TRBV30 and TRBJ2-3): SQTIHQWPATLVQPVGSPLSLECTVEGTSNPNLYWYRQAAGRGLQLLFYSVGIGQISSEVPQNLSASRPQDRQFILSSKKLLLSDSGFYLCAWATSGGTDTQYFGPGTRLTVL.

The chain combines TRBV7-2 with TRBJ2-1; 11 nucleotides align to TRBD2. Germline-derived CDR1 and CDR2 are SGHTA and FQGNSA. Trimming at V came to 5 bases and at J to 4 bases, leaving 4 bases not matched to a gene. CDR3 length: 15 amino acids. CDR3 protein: CASSTLAGGYNEQFF. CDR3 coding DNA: TGTGCCAGCAGCACCCTAGCGGGGGGTTACAATGAGCAGTTCTTC.

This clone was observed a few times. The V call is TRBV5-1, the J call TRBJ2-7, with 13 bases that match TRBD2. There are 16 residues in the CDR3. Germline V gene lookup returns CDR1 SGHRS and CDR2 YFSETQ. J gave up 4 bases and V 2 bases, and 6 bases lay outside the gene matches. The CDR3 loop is CASSLTSTSGGYEQYF. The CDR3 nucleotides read TGCGCCAGCAGCTTAACGTCGACTAGCGGGGGGTACGAGCAGTACTTC.

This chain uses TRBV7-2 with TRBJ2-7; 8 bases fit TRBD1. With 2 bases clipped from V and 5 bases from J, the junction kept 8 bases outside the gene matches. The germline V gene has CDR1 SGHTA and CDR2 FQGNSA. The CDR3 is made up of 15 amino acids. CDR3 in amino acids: CASSLQTGVSNEQYF. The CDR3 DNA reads TGTGCCAGCAGCTTACAGACAGGGGTCTCTAACGAGCAGTACTTC.

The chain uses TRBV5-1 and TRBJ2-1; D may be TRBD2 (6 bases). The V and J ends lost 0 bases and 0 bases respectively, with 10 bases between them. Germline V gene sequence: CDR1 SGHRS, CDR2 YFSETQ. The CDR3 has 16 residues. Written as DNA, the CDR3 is TGCGCCAGCAGCTTGGGTGGGGGGAGCTCCTACAATGAGCAGTTCTTC. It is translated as CASSLGGGSSYNEQFF.

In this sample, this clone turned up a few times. The CDR3 sequence: CASSLSRGKLGETQYF. The CDR3 DNA reads TGTGCCAGCAGCCTTAGTCGGGGAAAATTAGGAGAGACCCAGTACTTC. V gene TRBV6-6 combines with J gene TRBJ2-5, with D maybe TRBD2 (5 bases). Germline lookup yields CDR1 MNHNY and CDR2 SVGAGI (reference sequence). The CDR3 runs to 16 residues. The ends were cut back, 6 bases at V and 4 bases at J, with 21 bases in the middle.

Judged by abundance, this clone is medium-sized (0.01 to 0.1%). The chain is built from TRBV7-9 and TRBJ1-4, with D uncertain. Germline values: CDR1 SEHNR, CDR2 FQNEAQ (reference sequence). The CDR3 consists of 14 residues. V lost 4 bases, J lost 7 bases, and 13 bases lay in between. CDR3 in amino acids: CASSSYDAGEKLFF. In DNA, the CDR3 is TGTGCCAGCAGCTCGTACGACGCGGGTGAAAAACTGTTTTTT. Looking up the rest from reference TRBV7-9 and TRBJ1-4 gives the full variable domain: DTGVSQNPRHKITKRGQNVTFRCDPISEHNRLYWYRQTLGQGPEFLTYFQNEAQLEKSRLLSDRFSAERPKGSFSTLEIQRTEQGDSAMYLCASSSYDAGEKLFFGSGTQLSVL.

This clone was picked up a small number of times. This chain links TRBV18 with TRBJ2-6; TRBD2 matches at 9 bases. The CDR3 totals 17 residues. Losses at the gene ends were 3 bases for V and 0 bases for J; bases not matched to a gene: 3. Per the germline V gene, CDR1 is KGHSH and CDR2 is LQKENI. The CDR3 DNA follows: TGTGCCAGCTCACCGAGCGGGGGGACCTCTGGGGCCAACGTCCTGACTTTC. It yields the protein CASSPSGGTSGANVLTF.

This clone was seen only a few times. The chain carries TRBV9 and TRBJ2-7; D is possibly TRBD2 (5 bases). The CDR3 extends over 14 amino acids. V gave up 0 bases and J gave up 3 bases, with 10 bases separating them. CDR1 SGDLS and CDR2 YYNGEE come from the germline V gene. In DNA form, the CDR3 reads TGTGCCAGCAGCGTAGGGGAGACTCGCTACGAGCAGTACTTC. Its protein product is CASSVGETRYEQYF.

CDR3 residues: CASRSTGEAFF. The CDR3 DNA follows: TGTGCCAGCAGATCGACAGGGGAAGCTTTCTTT. V usage is TRBV7-9 and J usage is TRBJ1-1; TRBD1 agrees at 7 bases. There are 11 residues in the CDR3. Germline loops: CDR1 SEHNR, CDR2 FQNEAQ (reference sequence). V trimming: 6 bases; J trimming: 8 bases; junction bases outside the gene matches: 3.

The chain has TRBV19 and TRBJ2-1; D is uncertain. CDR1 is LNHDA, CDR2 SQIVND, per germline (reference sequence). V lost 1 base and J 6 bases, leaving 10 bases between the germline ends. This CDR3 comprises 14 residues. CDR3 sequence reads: CASSIGPASNEQFF. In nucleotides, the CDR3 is TGTGCCAGTAGTATAGGACCGGCTAGCAATGAGCAGTTCTTC.

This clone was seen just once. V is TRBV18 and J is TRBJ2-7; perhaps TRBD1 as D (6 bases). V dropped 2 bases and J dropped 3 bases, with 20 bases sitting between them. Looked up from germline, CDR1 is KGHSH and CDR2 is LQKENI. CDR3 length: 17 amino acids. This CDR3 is CASSPELGQGPVYEQYF. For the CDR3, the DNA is TGTGCCAGCTCACCAGAGTTAGGGCAGGGGCCAGTCTACGAGCAGTACTTC.

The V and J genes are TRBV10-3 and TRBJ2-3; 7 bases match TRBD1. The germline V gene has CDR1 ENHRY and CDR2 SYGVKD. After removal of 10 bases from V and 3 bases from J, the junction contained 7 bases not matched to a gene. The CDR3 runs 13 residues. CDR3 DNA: TGTGCCACCAACACAGGGGAGACAGATACGCAGTATTTT. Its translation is CATNTGETDTQYF.

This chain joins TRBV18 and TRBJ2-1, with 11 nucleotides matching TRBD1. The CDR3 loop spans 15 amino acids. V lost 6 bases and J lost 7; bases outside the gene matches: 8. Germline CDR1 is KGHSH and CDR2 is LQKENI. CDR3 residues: CASSPGTGGLNEQFF. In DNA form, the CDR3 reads TGTGCCAGCTCCCCCGGGACAGGGGGATTGAATGAGCAGTTCTTC.

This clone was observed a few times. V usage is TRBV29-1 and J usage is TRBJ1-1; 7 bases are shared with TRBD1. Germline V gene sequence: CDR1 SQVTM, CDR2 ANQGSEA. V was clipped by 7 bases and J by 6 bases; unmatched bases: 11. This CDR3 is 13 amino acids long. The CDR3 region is CSGGLQGKAEAFF. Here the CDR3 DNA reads TGCAGCGGGGGGTTACAGGGGAAGGCTGAAGCTTTCTTT.

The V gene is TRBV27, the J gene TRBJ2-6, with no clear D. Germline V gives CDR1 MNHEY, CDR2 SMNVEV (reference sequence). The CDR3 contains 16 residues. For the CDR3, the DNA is TGTTCCGCCGTCCATATATTGCAGTCTGGGGCCAACGTCCTGACTTTC. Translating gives CSAVHILQSGANVLTF.

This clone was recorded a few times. This CDR3 reads CSVVWANGYTF. The CDR3 DNA is TGCAGCGTTGTATGGGCAAATGGCTACACCTTC. This sequence joins TRBV29-1 and TRBJ1-2; unclear D gene. The CDR3 runs 11 residues. Trimming shortened V by 4 bases and J by 6 bases, and 9 bases separated the two germline ends. CDR1 and CDR2 (germline): SQVTM, ANQGSEA.

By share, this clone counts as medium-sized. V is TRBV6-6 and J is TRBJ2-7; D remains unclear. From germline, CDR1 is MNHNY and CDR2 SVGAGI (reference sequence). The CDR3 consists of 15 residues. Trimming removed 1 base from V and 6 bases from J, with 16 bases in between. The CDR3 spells CASSYFSIGGGEQYF. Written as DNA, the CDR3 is TGTGCCAGCAGTTACTTCAGCATAGGCGGCGGCGAGCAGTACTTC.

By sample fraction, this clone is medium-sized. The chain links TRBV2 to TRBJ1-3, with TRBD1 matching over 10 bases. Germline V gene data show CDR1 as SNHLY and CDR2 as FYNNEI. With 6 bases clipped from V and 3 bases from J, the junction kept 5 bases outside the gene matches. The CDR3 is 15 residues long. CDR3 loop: CASRPGQGVGNTIYF. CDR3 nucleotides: TGTGCCAGCAGGCCTGGACAGGGGGTTGGAAACACCATATATTTT.

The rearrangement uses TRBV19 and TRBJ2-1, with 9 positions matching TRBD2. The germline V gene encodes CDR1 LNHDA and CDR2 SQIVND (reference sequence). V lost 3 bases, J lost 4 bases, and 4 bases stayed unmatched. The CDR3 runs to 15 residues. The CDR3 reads CASSIKGLAYNEQFF. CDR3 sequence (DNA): TGTGCCAGTAGTATTAAGGGACTAGCTTACAATGAGCAGTTCTTC.

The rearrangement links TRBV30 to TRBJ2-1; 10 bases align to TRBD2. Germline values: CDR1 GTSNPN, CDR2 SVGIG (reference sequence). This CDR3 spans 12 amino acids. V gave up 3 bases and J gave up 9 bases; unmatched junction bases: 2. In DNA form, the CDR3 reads TGTGCCTGGAGCACTAGCGGGGTTGAGCAGTTCTTC. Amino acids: CAWSTSGVEQFF.

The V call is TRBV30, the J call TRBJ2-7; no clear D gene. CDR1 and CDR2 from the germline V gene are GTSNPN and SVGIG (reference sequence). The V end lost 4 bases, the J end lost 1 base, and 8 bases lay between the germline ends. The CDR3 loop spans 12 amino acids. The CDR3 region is CAWIGDSYEQYF. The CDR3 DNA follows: TGTGCCTGGATTGGAGATTCCTACGAGCAGTACTTC. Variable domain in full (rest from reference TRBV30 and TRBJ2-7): SQTIHQWPATLVQPVGSPLSLECTVEGTSNPNLYWYRQAAGRGLQLLFYSVGIGQISSEVPQNLSASRPQDRQFILSSKKLLLSDSGFYLCAWIGDSYEQYFGPGTRLTVT.

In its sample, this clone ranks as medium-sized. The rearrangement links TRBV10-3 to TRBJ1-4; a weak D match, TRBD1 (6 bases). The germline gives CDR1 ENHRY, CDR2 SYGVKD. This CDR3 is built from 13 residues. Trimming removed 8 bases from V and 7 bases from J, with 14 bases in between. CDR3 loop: CAIQQGRGEKLFF. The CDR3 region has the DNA TGTGCCATCCAACAGGGACGGGGTGAAAAACTGTTTTTT.

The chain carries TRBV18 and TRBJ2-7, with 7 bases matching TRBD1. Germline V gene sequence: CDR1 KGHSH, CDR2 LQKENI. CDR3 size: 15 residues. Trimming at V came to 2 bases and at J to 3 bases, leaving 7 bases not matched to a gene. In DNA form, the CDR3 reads TGTGCCAGCTCACCATGGGCAGGGGGTAGCTACGAGCAGTACTTC. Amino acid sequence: CASSPWAGGSYEQYF.